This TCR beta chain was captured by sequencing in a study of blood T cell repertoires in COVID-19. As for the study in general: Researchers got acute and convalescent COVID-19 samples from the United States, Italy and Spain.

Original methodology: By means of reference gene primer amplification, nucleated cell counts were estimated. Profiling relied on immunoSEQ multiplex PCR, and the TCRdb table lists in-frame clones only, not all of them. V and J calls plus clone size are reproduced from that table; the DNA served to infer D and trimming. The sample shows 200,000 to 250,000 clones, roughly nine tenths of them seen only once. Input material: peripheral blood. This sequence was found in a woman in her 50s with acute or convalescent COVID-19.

The CDR3 DNA reads as TGTGCCAGCTCACCCTCCAGTAGCGGAGCGGGGACCCAGTACTTC. It codes for CASSPSSSGAGTQYF. The chain has TRBV18 and TRBJ2-5; possible D gene TRBD2, 6 bases. Looked up from germline, CDR1 is KGHSH and CDR2 is LQKENI. This CDR3 is 15 amino acids long. The germline V and J ends were trimmed by 3 bases and 7 bases, with 18 bases remaining between them.